This entry lists 30 T cell receptor beta chains sequenced from one sample in a study of spatial heterogeneity in lung cancer (dated by TCRdb to the late 2010s). The time point label, read with the paper, signifies: blood at routine non-recurrence follow-up after resection. Without any cell sorting, TCR sequencing was performed on whole RNA extracted either from tumor and nontumor lung tissue or from cryopreserved PBMC samples. Library creation used 5' RACE. TCRdb names NextSeq 500 as the instrument used. TCRdb's own reprocessing of the public reads used fastp at Q25 and MiXCR and kept productive beta chains. Each entry is one CDR3 protein sequence, shown with its most common DNA and genes. The sample yields about 30,000 distinct CDR3 sequences; approximately 5.4% were counted once. Approximately 20% of the sample is taken by the ten largest. Sequenced material: PBMCs, taken at follow-up. The receptors derive from a male donor with early-stage non-small cell lung cancer.

At least ten counts were recorded for this clonotype. The rearrangement uses TRBV11-1 and TRBJ2-5, with D possibly matching TRBD2 (5 bases). Trimming left V 5 bases short and J 2 bases short, with 9 bases between. The germline V gene encodes CDR1 SGHAT and CDR2 FQDESV (reference sequence). This CDR3 has 13 residues. CDR3 nucleotide sequence: TGTGCCAGCAGCCCGGGATTTCAAGAGACCCAGTACTTC. Translating gives CASSPGFQETQYF. Using reference TRBV11-1 and TRBJ2-5 for the parts outside the CDR3, the full variable domain is EAEVAQSPRYKITEKSQAVAFWCDPISGHATLYWYRQILGQGPELLVQFQDESVVDDSQLPKDRFSAERLKGVDSTLKIQPAELGDSAMYLCASSPGFQETQYFGPGTRLLVL.

This clonotype was detected only a few times. V and J are TRBV2 and TRBJ1-6; the match to TRBD1 covers 7 bases. V was pared by 5 bases and J by 5 bases, with 3 bases of the junction left unmatched. Germline V gene data show CDR1 as SNHLY and CDR2 as FYNNEI. The CDR3 covers 14 residues. The CDR3 is CASSKGQNNSPLHF. The CDR3 region has the DNA TGTGCCAGCAGTAAGGGACAGAATAATTCACCCCTCCACTTT.

The chain joins TRBV7-2 to TRBJ2-7; possible D gene TRBD2, 6 bases. V lost 3 bases to trimming and J lost 5 bases, with 11 bases between them. CDR1 is SGHTA, CDR2 FQGNSA, per germline. The CDR3 extends over 13 amino acids. CDR3 coding DNA: TGTGCCAGCAGCTTTTCCAGGGAGGACGAGCAGTACTTC. It specifies CASSFSREDEQYF.

At least ten counts were recorded for this clonotype. This chain connects TRBV7-9 to TRBJ2-2; D tentatively reads TRBD1 or TRBD2 (5 bases each). The germline V gene has CDR1 SEHNR and CDR2 FQNEAQ (reference sequence). Deletions cut 5 bases from V and 2 bases from J, with 12 bases between. The CDR3 runs 15 residues. The CDR3 DNA reads TGTGCCAGCAGCAGGGGACCCTTTAACACCGGGGAGCTGTTTTTT. It encodes CASSRGPFNTGELFF.

This clonotype was seen a handful of times. CDR3 loop: CASRQGPGELFF. The DNA for the CDR3 is TGTGCCAGCAGACAGGGCCCCGGGGAGCTGTTTTTT. The chain uses TRBV3-1 and TRBJ2-2, with TRBD1 as a possible D gene (6 bases). Between the trimmed V and J ends, which lost 6 bases and 6 bases, there was a span of 8 bases. The germline CDR1 and CDR2 sequences are LGHDT and YNNKEL (reference sequence). This CDR3 is built from 12 residues.

The chain links TRBV3-1 to TRBJ2-5, with 8 bases aligning to TRBD2. Trimming cost V 4 bases and J 5 bases; bases outside gene matches: 9. The CDR3 is 15 amino acids. Germline lookup yields CDR1 LGHDT and CDR2 YNNKEL (reference sequence). The CDR3 is CASSPSRGGPETQYF. DNA of the CDR3: TGTGCCAGCAGCCCCTCTCGGGGGGGCCCCGAGACCCAGTACTTC.

This clonotype came up many times. The chain carries TRBV3-1 and TRBJ2-7, with TRBD2 as a possible D gene (6 bases). From germline, CDR1 is LGHDT and CDR2 YNNKEL (reference sequence). Trimming took off 0 bases at V and 3 bases at J, with 9 bases between the two ends. The CDR3 runs 14 residues. CDR3 amino acids: CASSQDGGDYEQYF. CDR3 nucleotides: TGTGCCAGCAGCCAAGATGGCGGGGACTACGAGCAGTACTTC.

This clonotype was detected ten times or more. The DNA of the CDR3 is TGTGCCAGCAGCCTAGGTCCCAACAGCGCTCGGTACGAGCAGTACTTC. It translates to CASSLGPNSARYEQYF. The chain recombines TRBV9 with TRBJ2-7; D uncertain. From germline, CDR1 is SGDLS and CDR2 YYNGEE. Trimming took 4 bases from V and 4 from J, leaving 21 bases between them. The CDR3 has 16 residues.

The chain recombines TRBV24-1 with TRBJ2-5, with 8 positions matching TRBD2. In germline, CDR1 is KGHDR, CDR2 SFDVKD. The CDR3 is 13 residues long. V trimming: 6 bases; J trimming: 3 bases; junction bases outside the gene matches: 2. CDR3 sequence: CATSSAGEETQYF. The CDR3 nucleotides are TGTGCCACCAGTTCAGCGGGGGAAGAGACCCAGTACTTC.

This clonotype occurred a few times. The V call is TRBV6-6, the J call TRBJ2-4; possibly TRBD2 for D (5 bases). V was cut by 6 bases and J by 8 bases, with 11 bases left in between. Germline-derived CDR1 and CDR2 are MNHNY and SVGAGI (reference sequence). The CDR3 loop spans 12 amino acids. For the CDR3, the DNA is TGTGCCAGCAGCCCCCCGGAGGACATTCAGTACTTC. Protein sequence: CASSPPEDIQYF.

This clonotype occurred many times. V usage is TRBV7-6 and J usage is TRBJ2-1, with TRBD1 identical over 7 bases. The CDR3 spans 15 residues. V lost 4 bases and J lost 7; bases outside the gene matches: 10. Germline values: CDR1 SGHVS, CDR2 FNYEAQ. CDR3 in amino acids: CASSYGQAPPNEQFF. The CDR3 bases are TGTGCCAGCAGCTATGGACAGGCGCCTCCAAATGAGCAGTTCTTC.

The chain combines TRBV5-5 with TRBJ1-2; TRBD1 matches at 7 bases. The V gene end was trimmed by 3 bases and the J gene end by 4 bases; junction bases not matched to a gene: 9. Germline values: CDR1 SGHKS, CDR2 YYEKEE (reference sequence). This CDR3 is built from 15 residues. The CDR3 sequence is CASSSLQGDGYGYTF. The CDR3 DNA reads as TGTGCCAGCAGCTCCCTGCAGGGGGACGGCTATGGCTACACCTTC.

The chain recombines TRBV20-1 with TRBJ1-2; 9 bases agree with TRBD1. Per germline, CDR1 DFQATT and CDR2 SNEGSKA (reference sequence). V shed 3 bases and J 8 bases; nucleotides not matched to a gene: 7. The CDR3 has 13 amino acids. This CDR3 reads CSASGQGIIGYTF. The DNA of the CDR3 is TGCAGTGCTAGCGGACAGGGGATTATCGGCTACACCTTC.

This clonotype was seen at least ten times. The genes are TRBV21-1 and TRBJ1-1. TRBV21-1 is recorded as a pseudogene. This CDR3 region has 12 residues. CDR3 residues: CASSKVVPEAFF. The CDR3 DNA reads TGTGCCAGCAGCAAAGTGGTCCCTGAAGCTTTCTTT.

This clonotype was seen repeatedly, ten times or more. The rearrangement joins TRBV19 to TRBJ2-5; 10 positions agree with TRBD1. The length of the CDR3 is 14 residues. J gave up 6 bases and V 3 bases, and 4 bases lay outside the gene matches. The V gene's germline CDR1 is LNHDA and CDR2 SQIVND (reference sequence). The CDR3 sequence: CASSIRDRGQTQYF. The DNA for the CDR3 is TGTGCCAGTAGTATCCGGGACAGGGGACAGACCCAGTACTTC. The full variable domain, completed using reference TRBV19 and TRBJ2-5, is DGGITQSPKYLFRKEGQNVTLSCEQNLNHDAMYWYRQDPGQGLRLIYYSQIVNDFQKGDIAEGYSVSREKKESFPLTVTSAQKNPTAFYLCASSIRDRGQTQYFGPGTRLLVL.

This clonotype has a count of ten or more. The chain employs TRBV29-1 and TRBJ1-5, with unresolved D. V was cut by 7 bases and J by 7 bases, with 17 bases left in between. Per germline, CDR1 SQVTM and CDR2 ANQGSEA. The CDR3 has 13 residues. The CDR3 protein is CSAVIRGDQPQHF. As DNA, the CDR3 is TGCAGCGCCGTAATCCGGGGAGACCAGCCCCAGCATTTT.

This clonotype was seen a few times. The DNA for the CDR3 is TGTGCCAGCAGTTACTGGCAAGACTATGGCTACACCTTC. Protein sequence: CASSYWQDYGYTF. The genes are TRBV6-5 and TRBJ1-2; D is unresolved. Between the trimmed V and J ends, which lost 1 base and 3 bases, there was a span of 6 bases. The germline CDR1 and CDR2 sequences are MNHEY and SVGAGI. This CDR3 is 13 amino acids long.

This clonotype came up a few times. V is TRBV24-1 and J is TRBJ2-1; 7 bases map to TRBD2. CDR1 and CDR2 (germline): KGHDR, SFDVKD. V lost 4 bases and J lost 5; bases outside the gene matches: 4. The CDR3 contains 14 residues. In nucleotides, the CDR3 is TGTGCCACCAGTGAATGGGGAGGGGACAATGAGCAGTTCTTC. Encoded protein: CATSEWGGDNEQFF.

In its sample, this clonotype was seen many times. The chain employs TRBV23-1 and TRBJ2-1; a weak D match, TRBD1 (5 bases). TRBV23-1 belongs to the ORF category, with a function that is uncertain. The CDR3 is 16 residues long. Trimming stripped 1 base from V and 3 bases from J, with 13 bases between. The CDR3 nucleotides are TGCGCCAGCAGTCAATTCTACAGGATCGACTACAATGAGCAGTTCTTC. Encoded protein: CASSQFYRIDYNEQFF.

The sample holds many counts of this clonotype. The V call is TRBV28, the J call TRBJ2-7, with D perhaps being TRBD1 or TRBD2 (5 bases each). In germline, CDR1 is MDHEN, CDR2 SYDVKM. V was cut by 3 bases and J by 0 bases, with 9 bases left in between. The CDR3 has 14 residues. Written as DNA, the CDR3 is TGTGCCAGCAGTTTTATGGGGGACTCCTACGAGCAGTACTTC. Encoded protein: CASSFMGDSYEQYF.

This clonotype was detected only a few times. The genes are TRBV3-2 and TRBJ2-3; TRBD2, as called in the table, went unchecked against the DNA. TRBV3-2 is a recognized pseudogene. The CDR3 is 19 amino acids. This CDR3 reads CASSQVATSGILITDTQYF. The CDR3 DNA is TGTGCCAGCAGCCAAGTTGCGACTAGCGGGATCCTTATCACAGATACGCAGTATTTT.

This clonotype was observed many times. The chain uses TRBV5-5 and TRBJ1-4; TRBD1 matches at 9 bases. Per the germline V gene, CDR1 is SGHKS and CDR2 is YYEKEE (reference sequence). This CDR3 is built from 16 residues. V lost 4 bases, J lost 4 bases, and 8 bases stayed unmatched. The CDR3 region is CASSPGTGHGNEKLFF. CDR3 bases: TGTGCCAGCAGCCCCGGGACAGGGCACGGTAATGAAAAACTGTTTTTT.

This clonotype was picked up a small number of times. This chain uses TRBV6-6 with TRBJ2-7, with D hard to call. Germline V CDR1 and CDR2: MNHNY, SVGAGI (reference sequence). The CDR3 totals 13 residues. The chain's CDR3 is CASTPVPSNEQYV. The CDR3, as DNA: TGTGCCAGCACCCCGGTCCCCTCCAACGAGCAGTACGTC.

The J gene is TRBJ1-6, the V gene TRBV2; TRBD1 matches at 9 bases. The CDR3 loop spans 15 amino acids. Germline V lookup: CDR1 SNHLY, CDR2 FYNNEI. V shed 3 bases, J shed 4 bases, and the junction held 1 base outside the gene matches. The CDR3 reads CASSEGQGYNSPLHF. CDR3 nucleotides: TGTGCCAGCAGTGAGGGACAGGGATATAATTCACCCCTCCACTTT.

This clonotype was seen at least ten times. The chain links TRBV28 to TRBJ2-7; 8 bases are a match to TRBD2. After removal of 8 bases from V and 0 bases from J, the junction contained 9 bases not matched to a gene. The CDR3 sequence is 15 residues long. Germline V gene data show CDR1 as MDHEN and CDR2 as SYDVKM. In nucleotides, the CDR3 is TGTGCCAGCTCCACCGGGGGGGAGGGCTCCTACGAGCAGTACGTC. Protein sequence: CASSTGGEGSYEQYV.

The rearrangement links TRBV4-1 to TRBJ1-3, with D possibly matching TRBD1 (5 bases). The CDR3 consists of 15 residues. Germline V gene lookup returns CDR1 MGHRA and CDR2 YSYEKL. V dropped 4 bases and J dropped 4 bases, with 14 bases sitting between them. CDR3 protein: CASSLGGQTGNTIYF. Written as DNA, the CDR3 is TGCGCCAGCAGCCTCGGGGGTCAGACGGGAAACACCATATATTTT.

This clonotype was counted once. This chain joins TRBV7-8 and TRBJ2-1; TRBD2 might be the D (6 bases). Germline V lookup: CDR1 SGHVS, CDR2 FQNEAQ. Trimming took 1 base from V and 0 from J, leaving 10 bases between them. CDR3 length: 16 amino acids. Written as DNA, the CDR3 is TGTGCCAGCAGCTTAGGTTTTAGCGGCTCCTACAATGAGCAGTTCTTC. It encodes CASSLGFSGSYNEQFF. Variable domain in full (rest from reference TRBV7-8 and TRBJ2-1): GAGVSQSPRYKVAKRGQDVALRCDPISGHVSLFWYQQALGQGPEFLTYFQNEAQLDKSGLPSDRFFAERPEGSVSTLKIQRTQQEDSAVYLCASSLGFSGSYNEQFFGPGTRLTVL.

This clonotype has at least ten counts. The chain uses TRBV4-3 and TRBJ1-5; a possible D gene is TRBD1 (5 bases). This CDR3 has 13 residues. Trimming removed 1 base from V and 7 bases from J, with 8 bases in between. In germline, CDR1 is LGHNA, CDR2 YSLEER. CDR3 bases: TGCGCCAGCAGCCAAGCTAGGGGACAGCCCCAGCATTTT. Protein product: CASSQARGQPQHF.

This clonotype has only a few counts. The chain couples TRBV27 to TRBJ2-1; TRBD2 matches at 8 bases. With 8 bases clipped from V and 1 base from J, the junction kept 13 bases outside the gene matches. The length of the CDR3 is 17 residues. Germline V gene sequence: CDR1 MNHEY, CDR2 SMNVEV (reference sequence). The CDR3 loop reads CASGWAAGGISYNEQFF. In DNA form, the CDR3 reads TGTGCCAGCGGTTGGGCGGCGGGGGGAATTTCCTACAATGAGCAGTTCTTC.

This clonotype was recorded a few times. The CDR3 is CASSYSPTGGGNEQFF. The CDR3 DNA reads TGTGCCAGCAGTTACTCTCCTACGGGAGGGGGAAATGAGCAGTTCTTC. The chain carries TRBV6-5 and TRBJ2-1; 8 nucleotides match TRBD2. V was pared by 0 bases and J by 7 bases, with 8 bases of the junction left unmatched. Germline-derived CDR1 and CDR2 are MNHEY and SVGAGI. The CDR3 contains 16 residues.